Shown below are 7 T cell receptor beta chains from a single sample sequenced in a study of shared clonotypes between healthy human individuals. Naive CD8 cells, CD45RO-negative and positively selected for CCR7, excluded terminally differentiated effector memory CD45RA+ cells. Clones were read by immunoSEQ multiplex PCR, and TCRdb kept only the in-frame ones, dropping some. The sample has fewer than 1 million clones, about 96% seen once. Material for sequencing was naive CD8+ T cells sorted from blood. The receptors derive from a man aged 25 to 40 in good health.

The chain carries TRBV7-6 and TRBJ1-3, with D tentatively TRBD1 (5 bases). Trimming took 5 bases from V and 3 from J, leaving 14 bases between them. The CDR3 covers 15 residues. Germline loops: CDR1 SGHVS, CDR2 FNYEAQ. CDR3 in DNA: TGTGCCAGCAGCGATAGCAGGGTTTATGGAAACACCATATATTTT. This sequence encodes CASSDSRVYGNTIYF.

The V and J genes are TRBV11-2 and TRBJ1-2; 9 bases agree with TRBD1. V was clipped by 8 bases and J by 4 bases; unmatched bases: 2. The CDR3 sequence is 12 residues long. Germline V gene sequence: CDR1 SGHAT, CDR2 FQNNGV. This chain's CDR3 is CASGTGFYGYTF. CDR3 coding DNA: TGTGCCAGCGGGACAGGGTTCTATGGCTACACCTTC.

This clone was seen a handful of times. This rearrangement joins TRBV11-2 to TRBJ1-1; tentative D call: TRBD1 (5 bases). Trimming took 1 base from V and 0 from J, leaving 15 bases between them. Germline assignment: CDR1 SGHAT and CDR2 FQNNGV. This CDR3 contains 17 residues. CDR3 in amino acids: CASSLGGGGFVNTEAFF. DNA of the CDR3: TGTGCCAGCAGCTTAGGTGGGGGTGGTTTTGTGAACACTGAAGCTTTCTTT.

This clone was counted only a few times. The chain has TRBV5-5 and TRBJ1-2; D gene unclear. Germline CDR1 and CDR2: SGHKS and YYEKEE (reference sequence). With 7 bases removed from V and 6 bases from J, the gap between germline ends came to 19 bases. CDR3 length: 14 amino acids. The CDR3: CASPMDDSTDGYTF. For the CDR3, the DNA is TGTGCCAGCCCCATGGACGATTCTACGGATGGCTACACCTTC.

A note on this clone: At the DNA level, this CDR3 is encoded by other sequences in the same sample as well. V is TRBV7-9 and J is TRBJ2-7; 9 bases are shared with TRBD2. Germline values: CDR1 SEHNR, CDR2 FQNEAQ (reference sequence). The CDR3 loop spans 15 amino acids. J lost 1 base, V lost 3 bases, and 4 bases had no gene match. The CDR3 here is CASSLGTSSSYEQYF. The CDR3, as DNA: TGTGCCAGCAGCTTGGGGACTAGCTCTTCCTACGAGCAGTACTTC. The full variable domain, with the rest looked up from reference TRBV7-9 and TRBJ2-7, is DTGVSQNPRHKITKRGQNVTFRCDPISEHNRLYWYRQTLGQGPEFLTYFQNEAQLEKSRLLSDRFSAERPKGSFSTLEIQRTEQGDSAMYLCASSLGTSSSYEQYFGPGTRLTVT.

The chain joins TRBV5-1 to TRBJ2-3; 10 nucleotides match TRBD2. The CDR3 runs to 17 residues. The J segment lost 2 bases and the V segment lost 3 bases, leaving 9 bases of the junction unmatched. Germline values: CDR1 SGHRS, CDR2 YFSETQ. CDR3 sequence (DNA): TGCGCCAGCAGCTCAGAATCTAGCGGGAGCGTCACAGATACGCAGTATTTT. Protein: CASSSESSGSVTDTQYF.

This clone was counted at least ten times. This specimen includes other DNA sequences encoding the same CDR3. The genes are TRBV27 and TRBJ2-5; a possible D gene is TRBD1 (5 bases). This CDR3 comprises 14 residues. Germline loops: CDR1 MNHEY, CDR2 SMNVEV (reference sequence). Deletions cut 1 base from V and 3 bases from J, with 9 bases between. In nucleotides, the CDR3 is TGTGCCAGCAGTTTATTGGGGCCGGAAGAGACCCAGTACTTC. Encoded protein: CASSLLGPEETQYF.